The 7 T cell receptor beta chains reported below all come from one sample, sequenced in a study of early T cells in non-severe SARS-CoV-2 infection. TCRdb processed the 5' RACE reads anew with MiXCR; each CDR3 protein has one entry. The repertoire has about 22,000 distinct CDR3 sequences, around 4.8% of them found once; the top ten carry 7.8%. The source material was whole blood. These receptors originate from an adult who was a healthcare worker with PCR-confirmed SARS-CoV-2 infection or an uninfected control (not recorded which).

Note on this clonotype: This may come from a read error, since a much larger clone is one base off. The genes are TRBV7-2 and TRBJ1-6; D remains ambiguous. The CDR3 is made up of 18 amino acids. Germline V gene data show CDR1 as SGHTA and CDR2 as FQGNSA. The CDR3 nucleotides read TGTGCCAGCAGCTTAGTTGTGGGGTCCGCCACCTATAATTCACCCTTCCACTTT. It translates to CASSLVVGSATYNSPFHF.

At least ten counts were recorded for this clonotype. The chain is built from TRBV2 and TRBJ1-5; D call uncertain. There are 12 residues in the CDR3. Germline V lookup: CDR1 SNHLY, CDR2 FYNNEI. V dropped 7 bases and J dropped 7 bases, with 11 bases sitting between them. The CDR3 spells CASKVVDQPQHF. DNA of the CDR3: TGTGCCAGCAAAGTGGTTGACCAGCCCCAGCATTTT.

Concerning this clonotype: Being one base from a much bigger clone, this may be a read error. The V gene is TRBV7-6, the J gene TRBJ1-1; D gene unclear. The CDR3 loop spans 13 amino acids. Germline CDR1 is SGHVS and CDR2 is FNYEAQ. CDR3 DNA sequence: TGTGTCAGCAGCGAGGCACCGGGTTTCGAAGCTTTCTTT. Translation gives CVSSEAPGFEAFF.

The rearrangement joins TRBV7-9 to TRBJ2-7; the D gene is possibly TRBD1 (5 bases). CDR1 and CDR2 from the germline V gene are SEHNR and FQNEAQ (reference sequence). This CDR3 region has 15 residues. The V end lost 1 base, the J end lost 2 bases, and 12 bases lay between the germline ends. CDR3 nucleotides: TGTGCCAGCAGCTTAGAGGCAGGGTTCCCCTACGAGCAGTACTTC. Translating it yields CASSLEAGFPYEQYF.

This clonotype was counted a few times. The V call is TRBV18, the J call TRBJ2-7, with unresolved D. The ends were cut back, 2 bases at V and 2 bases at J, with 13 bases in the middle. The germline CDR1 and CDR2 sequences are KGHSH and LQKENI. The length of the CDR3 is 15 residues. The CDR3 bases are TGTGCCAGCTCACCAACCAAAGACACAACCTACGAGCAGTACTTC. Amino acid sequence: CASSPTKDTTYEQYF.

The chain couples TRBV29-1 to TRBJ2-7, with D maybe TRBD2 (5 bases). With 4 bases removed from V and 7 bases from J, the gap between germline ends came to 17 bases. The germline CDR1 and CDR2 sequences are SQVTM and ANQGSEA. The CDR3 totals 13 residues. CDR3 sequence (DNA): TGCAGCGTTGGGCAGAGGGTCGAGCGGGAGCAGTACTTC. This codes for CSVGQRVEREQYF.

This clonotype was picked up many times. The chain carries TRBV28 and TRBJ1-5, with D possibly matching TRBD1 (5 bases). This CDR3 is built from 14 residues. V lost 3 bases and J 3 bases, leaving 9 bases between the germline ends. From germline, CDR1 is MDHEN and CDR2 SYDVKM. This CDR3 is CASSLGGTNQPQHF. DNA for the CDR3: TGTGCCAGCAGTTTGGGGGGGACCAATCAGCCCCAGCATTTT.